Sequencing of this T cell receptor (beta chain) was carried out in a study of tumor and adjacent non-tumor tissue in lung cancer. RNA was extracted from bulk tissue without any cell sorting. Three rounds of nested PCR, following a modified ARM-PCR protocol, produced the TCRbeta library. Each CDR3 protein is one row after TCRdb ran MiXCR on the multiplex PCR reads. Of fewer than 130,000 distinct CDR3 sequences in the sample, roughly 84% are singletons; the top ten hold 20% to 25%. This CDR3 has 15 amino acids. CDR1 is SGHNT and CDR2 is YENEEA in the germline V gene. This clonotype was counted a single time. The junction shows a germline mismatch at one end, possibly a read error.

The sequencing sample was made of lung tumor tissue. This chain links TRBV11-3 with TRBJ1-2; tentative D call: TRBD1 (6 bases). This TCR derives from a man between 65 and 80 years old with non-small cell lung cancer. DNA of the CDR3: TGTGCCAGCATCTTAATTAAGGGGGGTGAGAGTGGCTACACTTTC. Its protein product is CASILIKGGESGYTF.